The sequence of this T cell receptor beta chain was determined in a study of cytomegalovirus exposure and HLA in healthy donors. Study overall: The study placed about four fifths of its approximately 400 genotyped donors in the Caucasian-associated ancestry cluster.

This CDR3 has 13 residues. Each of the donors was a healthy bone marrow donor. 13 Jbeta primers and 60 Vbeta primers were used for the PCR. The data were produced by immunoSEQ multiplex PCR, yet TCRdb's version contains in-frame clones alone and is incomplete. The data contain about 150,000 clones, about four fifths of them singletons. Turning to this clone: The antigen remains undetermined.

Overall study findings and caveats: Productive status was seen about 87% or about 30% of the time for most TCR beta V segments in an earlier analysis. A reported reduction in N-insertions relative to the 666-donor mean was seen in an Asian-associated ancestry cluster in a later analysis.

The receptor was isolated from a man aged 18 to 29 in good health and CMV-seronegative. This chain joins TRBV21-1 and TRBJ2-2; no DNA check was done on the table's D call, TRBD1. TRBV21-1 is labeled a pseudogene. Sequenced sample: PBMCs. The CDR3 region is CAGGTANTGELFF. Here the CDR3 DNA reads TGTGCCGGCGGGACAGCGAACACCGGGGAGCTGTTTTTT.